These 8 T cell receptor beta chains came from one sample sequenced in a study of OX40 agonist ivuxolimab in advanced cancers. Generated by immunoSEQ multiplex PCR, the TCRdb table keeps only in-frame clones and is missing some. Among around 71,000 clones listed, 70% to 90% were seen once. The sample was CD4+ or CD8+ T cells sorted from blood, taken in a trial of the OX40 agonist ivuxolimab. The origin of the receptors is an adult with an advanced solid tumor such as melanoma, head and neck, liver or kidney cancer.

V gene TRBV11-2 combines with J gene TRBJ1-5; D unresolved. Germline loops: CDR1 SGHAT, CDR2 FQNNGV. Trimming cost V 1 base and J 3 bases, with 10 bases left between them. CDR3 length equals 15 residues. The CDR3 loop is CASSLGVQNNQPQHF. The CDR3 nucleotides read TGTGCCAGCAGCTTAGGAGTACAGAACAATCAGCCCCAGCATTTT.

The chain employs TRBV27 and TRBJ2-1, with D hard to call. With 6 bases removed from V and 0 bases from J, the gap between germline ends came to 9 bases. CDR3 length: 14 residues. The germline V gene has CDR1 MNHEY and CDR2 SMNVEV (reference sequence). CDR3 residues: CASRMSSSYNEQFF. The DNA of the CDR3 is TGTGCCAGCAGAATGAGTAGCTCCTACAATGAGCAGTTCTTC.

The gene calls are TRBV28 and TRBJ2-7; D not resolved. Trimming left V 2 bases short and J 9 bases short, with 17 bases between. The CDR3 has 14 amino acids. Germline CDR1 MDHEN, CDR2 SYDVKM. The CDR3, as DNA: TGTGCCAGCAGTTTACGGACCCGGAAGTGGGGGCAGTACTTC. Amino acid sequence: CASSLRTRKWGQYF.

V gene TRBV9 combines with J gene TRBJ2-1; 10 bases fit TRBD2. CDR1 is SGDLS and CDR2 is YYNGEE in the germline V gene. V shed 0 bases and J 2 bases; nucleotides not matched to a gene: 8. The CDR3 spans 18 residues. The DNA for the CDR3 is TGTGCCAGCAGCGTAGGGTTCATTAGCGGGAGGACCTACAATGAGCAGTTCTTC. This encodes CASSVGFISGRTYNEQFF.

The J gene is TRBJ2-1, the V gene TRBV5-1; 7 bases align to TRBD2. J lost 9 bases, V lost 4 bases, and 7 bases had no gene match. Germline assignment: CDR1 SGHRS and CDR2 YFSETQ. The CDR3 is 13 amino acids. The CDR3 coding sequence is TGCGCCAGCAGCGCAGGGAGGGAGGGTGAGCAGTTCTTC. It is translated as CASSAGREGEQFF.

The CDR3 DNA reads as TGTGCCATCAGTGAGTCGGACTTATACGAGCAGTACTTC. It is translated as CAISESDLYEQYF. The genes are TRBV10-3 and TRBJ2-7, with D possibly being TRBD2 (5 bases). V lost 0 bases, J lost 4 bases, and 7 bases lay in between. The CDR3 totals 13 residues. Looked up from germline, CDR1 is ENHRY and CDR2 is SYGVKD.

A single count supports this clone. The chain links TRBV7-8 to TRBJ1-1; no reliable D call. Trimming left V 6 bases short and J 5 bases short, with 16 bases between. The CDR3 has 14 amino acids. The germline gives CDR1 SGHVS, CDR2 FQNEAQ. The CDR3 loop is CASSPRGGKTEAFF. The CDR3, as DNA: TGTGCCAGCAGTCCCCGCGGAGGGAAGACTGAAGCTTTCTTT.

The rearrangement joins TRBV10-3 to TRBJ2-1, with 10 bases fitting TRBD2. The CDR3 is 16 amino acids. From germline, CDR1 is ENHRY and CDR2 SYGVKD. V was clipped by 3 bases and J by 3 bases; unmatched bases: 5. The CDR3 DNA follows: TGTGCCATCAGTGACTCTTCTAGCGGGGGCTACAATGAGCAGTTCTTC. Translated, it gives CAISDSSSGGYNEQFF.